These T cell receptor beta chains were read from a single sample in a study of molecular identifiers for immune sequencing clone quantification. TCRdb fed the PCR reads into MiXCR, producing one record per CDR3 protein. The sample carries hundreds of thousands of distinct CDR3 sequences, 25% recorded once. The specimen sequenced was naive CD8+ T cells from blood, with Jurkat cell RNA spiked in. These receptors were obtained from a human donor in good health. Some libraries in this study had Jurkat cell RNA spiked in. Both conserved end residues are trimmed from each CDR3. Each record gives: V gene, J gene, CDR3 length, CDR3 protein.

TRBV5-6,TRBJ1-5,17,ASSFWVPQGGISNQPQH
TRBV5-6,TRBJ1-5,14,ASSLSGRGINQPQH
TRBV19,TRBJ1-6,14,ASDPAGTGGNSPLH
TRBV6-4,TRBJ2-3,15,ASSASPGGGSTATQY
TRBV9,TRBJ1-1,12,ASNVAAGNTEAF
TRBV4-1,TRBJ2-2,16,ASSQDLSSGGATGELF
TRBV4-3,TRBJ2-3,14,ASSQGRRASPDTQY
TRBV6-1,TRBJ1-5,12,ASRLLDPNQPQH
TRBV10-2,TRBJ1-2,11,ASSGSTNYGYT
TRBV6-2/TRBV6-3,TRBJ2-7,13,ASSYSGSLIYEQY
TRBV4-3,TRBJ2-3,13,ASSQDLTDTDTQY
TRBV4-1,TRBJ2-3,15,ASSHRSGTSGTDTQY
TRBV6-4,TRBJ2-3,11,ASSQRVSDTQY
TRBV18,TRBJ2-7,14,ASSPSFGTGTYEQY
TRBV5-1,TRBJ2-7,12,ASSLTVVDYEQY
TRBV27,TRBJ1-5,16,ASSLYDIRTDSNQPQH
TRBV12-3/TRBV12-4,TRBJ2-3,14,ASSLTSGVRTDTQY
TRBV7-9,TRBJ2-7,13,ASSSLGEGSYEQY
TRBV30,TRBJ2-5,12,AWSVPRGNETQY
TRBV4-3,TRBJ2-3,16,ASSQDSGRGGLKYTQY
TRBV5-6,TRBJ2-2,11,ASSAAVAGELF
TRBV10-3,TRBJ2-7,13,AISLAGTGEDEQY
TRBV7-6,TRBJ2-3,15,ASSLYRDTLSTDTQY
TRBV13,TRBJ1-1,12,ASSLVRGLAEAF
TRBV7-2,TRBJ2-6,7,ASSLVPT
TRBV7-2,TRBJ2-7,12,ASSLGGGNEEQY
TRBV6-2/TRBV6-3,TRBJ2-3,14,ASSPDGGDLTDTQY
TRBV12-5,TRBJ1-1,10,ASSVTVIKAF
TRBV11-2,TRBJ2-5,12,ASSVTSAEETQY
TRBV7-9,TRBJ2-1,13,ASSPHTEGAHEQF
TRBV6-5,TRBJ1-1,10,ASSTRTGLAF
TRBV9,TRBJ2-7,12,ASSDGTSGSEQY
TRBV20-1,TRBJ2-3,13,SARLAGEHTDTQY
TRBV9,TRBJ2-2,13,ASSPSRGRAGELF
TRBV2,TRBJ2-1,14,ASSLCSGRAPNEQF
TRBV12-5,TRBJ2-6,15,ASGSTGTISGANVLT
TRBV12-3/TRBV12-4,TRBJ2-7,14,ASSLAGTLSADERY
TRBV12-3/TRBV12-4,TRBJ1-1,13,ASSPGQGAFTEAF
TRBV15,TRBJ1-5,13,ATSRDRGQNQPQH
TRBV5-4,TRBJ1-1,12,ASSLRGGRTEAF
TRBV15,TRBJ2-4,14,ATSRDARGAKNIQY
TRBV6-2/TRBV6-3,TRBJ2-3,15,ASSSSSTGQYTDTQY
TRBV9,TRBJ2-6,15,ASSDRQGSSGANVLT
TRBV5-4,TRBJ1-1,13,ASSSGDRAYTEAF
TRBV6-5,TRBJ2-1,13,ASRGRDRGYNEQF
TRBV19,TRBJ1-5,13,ASSTVQGRNQPQH
TRBV6-2/TRBV6-3,TRBJ1-2,13,ASRTTGQGAYGYT
TRBV5-5,TRBJ2-5,9,ASSLDETQY
TRBV27,TRBJ2-7,13,ASSFTSGESYEQY
TRBV7-9,TRBJ2-3,16,ASSLVARTSVYTDTQY
TRBV11-2,TRBJ2-1,13,ASSHQAGAYNEQF
TRBV7-9,TRBJ2-1,14,ASSLRATYVYNEQF
TRBV28,TRBJ1-1,15,ASSLGRDWTSGTEAF
TRBV19,TRBJ2-1,13,ASSIGLAGMNEQF
TRBV6-1,TRBJ2-3,13,ASSEWDSPTDTQY
TRBV5-1,TRBJ2-1,15,ASSLEGLSGACNEQF